A selection of T cell receptor beta chains follows, all from one sample in a study of cytotoxic CD8 clonotypes in ibrutinib-treated CLL. Using immunoSEQ multiplex PCR, the repertoire was profiled, and TCRdb retains in-frame clones only, with some absent. This table holds 150,000 or so clones, 88% found once. The source was PBMCs, collected at disease progression, from a patient treated with ibrutinib. The source of these receptors is a human donor with chronic lymphocytic leukemia. The CDR3 runs from the conserved cysteine through the conserved F or W. The order of the fields is D gene, V gene, J gene, clone size, CDR3 DNA, CDR3 protein. A D gene is named only where the DNA matches it firmly. Clone size is stated in some rows and not others, as once, few, many or a class when expanded.

D gene: NA; V gene: TRBV29-1; J gene: TRBJ2-7; clone size: NA; CDR3 DNA: TGCAGCGTTGACTTTTCCGGGAACGGCGAGCAGTACTTC; CDR3 protein: CSVDFSGNGEQYF
D gene: NA; V gene: TRBV19; J gene: TRBJ1-5; clone size: NA; CDR3 DNA: TGTGCCAGTAGTATAGATCCTGGGACACCTACAGGGCAGCCCCAGCATTTT; CDR3 protein: CASSIDPGTPTGQPQHF
D gene: NA; V gene: TRBV5-1; J gene: TRBJ1-4; clone size: NA; CDR3 DNA: TGCGCCAGCAGCTTGGATTGGGGCGCACGGAAAAAACTGTTTTTT; CDR3 protein: CASSLDWGARKKLFF
D gene: NA; V gene: TRBV6-6; J gene: TRBJ1-2; clone size: NA; CDR3 DNA: TGTGCCAGCAGTTACTCCCCTGTGGGCTACACCTTC; CDR3 protein: CASSYSPVGYTF
D gene: TRBD2; V gene: TRBV11-3; J gene: TRBJ2-1; clone size: NA; CDR3 DNA: TGTGCCAGCAGCGCCCCAGCGTCGGGGGGAAGATCCACATTCGATGAGCAGTTCTTC; CDR3 protein: CASSAPASGGRSTFDEQFF
D gene: NA; V gene: TRBV27; J gene: TRBJ2-5; clone size: NA; CDR3 DNA: TGTGCCAGCAGTTTAGGATTTGGGTTCCCGGAGACCCAGTACTTC; CDR3 protein: CASSLGFGFPETQYF
D gene: TRBD1; V gene: TRBV29-1; J gene: TRBJ2-2; clone size: NA; CDR3 DNA: TGCAGCGTTTTTGAGGGACAGGAGTCCACCGGGGAGCTGTTTTTT; CDR3 protein: CSVFEGQESTGELFF
D gene: NA; V gene: TRBV6-5; J gene: TRBJ1-1; clone size: NA; CDR3 DNA: TGTGCCAGCAGTTACTCGACCGGTGAGGGGGTCGCTGAAGCTTTCTTT; CDR3 protein: CASSYSTGEGVAEAFF
D gene: NA; V gene: TRBV27; J gene: TRBJ2-7; clone size: NA; CDR3 DNA: TGTGCCAGCTCCCCCGGATTCCGACTCGAGCAGTACTTC; CDR3 protein: CASSPGFRLEQYF
D gene: NA; V gene: TRBV11-1; J gene: TRBJ2-7; clone size: NA; CDR3 DNA: TGTGCCAGCAGCTCGGGGCCCAAGATCTACGAGCAGTACTTC; CDR3 protein: CASSSGPKIYEQYF
D gene: TRBD1; V gene: TRBV10-2; J gene: TRBJ1-1; clone size: NA; CDR3 DNA: TGCGCCAGCAGTGGAGGAGGCAGGGGGATAGGTACTGAAGCTTTCTTT; CDR3 protein: CASSGGGRGIGTEAFF
D gene: TRBD1; V gene: TRBV29-1; J gene: TRBJ2-7; clone size: NA; CDR3 DNA: TGCAGCGCCGGACAGGTACTCCACGAGCAGTACTTC; CDR3 protein: CSAGQVLHEQYF
D gene: TRBD2; V gene: TRBV9; J gene: TRBJ2-7; clone size: NA; CDR3 DNA: TGTGCCAGCAACCCCGGGACTAGCGGGAACTCCTACGAGCAGTACTTC; CDR3 protein: CASNPGTSGNSYEQYF
D gene: NA; V gene: TRBV6-5; J gene: TRBJ2-7; clone size: once; CDR3 DNA: TGTGCCAGCGGCCGGGGCCGCTACGAGCAGTACTTC; CDR3 protein: CASGRGRYEQYF
D gene: TRBD2; V gene: TRBV7-6; J gene: TRBJ2-7; clone size: NA; CDR3 DNA: TGTGCCAGCAGCTTAGGGGGGAGGGCCCCCTACGAGCAGTACTTC; CDR3 protein: CASSLGGRAPYEQYF
D gene: NA; V gene: TRBV7-2; J gene: TRBJ2-5; clone size: once; CDR3 DNA: TGTGCCAGCAGCCCCGACAGGTACCAAGAGACCCAGTACTTC; CDR3 protein: CASSPDRYQETQYF
D gene: NA; V gene: TRBV6-1; J gene: TRBJ2-7; clone size: NA; CDR3 DNA: TGTGCCACAGACGAGCAGTACTTC; CDR3 protein: CATDEQYF
D gene: NA; V gene: TRBV6-4; J gene: TRBJ1-2; clone size: NA; CDR3 DNA: TGTGCCAGCATTATACAAGGCAGACATCCAAACTATGGCTACACCTTC; CDR3 protein: CASIIQGRHPNYGYTF
D gene: NA; V gene: TRBV2; J gene: TRBJ1-3; clone size: NA; CDR3 DNA: TGTGCCAGCAATATGGAAAGGGGTCCTGGAAACACCATATATTTT; CDR3 protein: CASNMERGPGNTIYF
D gene: TRBD1; V gene: TRBV10-3; J gene: TRBJ2-7; clone size: NA; CDR3 DNA: TGTGCCATCAGTGCGGCCGGGACAGGGGGCCGCGAGCAGTACTTC; CDR3 protein: CAISAAGTGGREQYF
D gene: NA; V gene: TRBV28; J gene: TRBJ2-1; clone size: NA; CDR3 DNA: TGTGCCAGCAGCGTAGACTACGGGGACAATGAGCAGTTCTTC; CDR3 protein: CASSVDYGDNEQFF
D gene: NA; V gene: TRBV29-1; J gene: TRBJ2-1; clone size: NA; CDR3 DNA: TGCAGCGTTCCTTGGACTACCAATGAGCAGTTCTTC; CDR3 protein: CSVPWTTNEQFF
D gene: TRBD2; V gene: TRBV27; J gene: TRBJ2-1; clone size: NA; CDR3 DNA: TGTGCCAGCAGTTTCGTCATTAGCGGGAGGGCCAATGAGCAGTTCTTC; CDR3 protein: CASSFVISGRANEQFF
D gene: NA; V gene: TRBV7-9; J gene: TRBJ2-7; clone size: NA; CDR3 DNA: TGTGCCAGCAGCTTAATTAATGAGCAGTACTTC; CDR3 protein: CASSLINEQYF